This TCR beta chain was sequenced for a study of blood T cell repertoires in COVID-19. Study context: Acute and convalescent COVID-19 specimens originated in the United States, Italy and Spain. Sources were T cells, B-cell-depleted T cells, or PBMCs; the material itself was cDNA or gDNA.

The germline V gene encodes CDR1 LGHDT and CDR2 YNNKEL (reference sequence). Trimming shortened V by 5 bases and J by 0 bases, and 8 bases separated the two germline ends. The CDR3 loop spans 14 amino acids. In the study's own analysis: Nucleated cell counts were estimated from reference gene primer amplification. Sequencing was performed with immunoSEQ multiplex PCR; in TCRdb, only in-frame clones are kept and a portion is missing. V and J calls and clone size follow that table, whereas D and trimming were derived from the DNA. The data hold about 94,000 clones, with roughly 84% observed a single time.

Sequenced material: peripheral blood. The rearrangement uses TRBV3-1 (or the pseudogene TRBV3-2) and TRBJ1-5, with unresolved D. The sequence was obtained from a woman older than 75 with acute or convalescent COVID-19. The CDR3 region is CASSERGSNQPQHF. The CDR3 bases are TGTGCCAGCAGCGAAAGAGGTAGCAATCAGCCCCAGCATTTT.